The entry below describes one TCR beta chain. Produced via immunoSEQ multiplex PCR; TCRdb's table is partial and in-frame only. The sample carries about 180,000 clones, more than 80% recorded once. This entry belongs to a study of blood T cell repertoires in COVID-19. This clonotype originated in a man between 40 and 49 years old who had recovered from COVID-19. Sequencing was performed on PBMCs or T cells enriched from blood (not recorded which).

The CDR3 loop reads CASSVVTGGGGYTF. The CDR3 DNA sequence: TGTGCCAGCAGCGTAGTCACAGGGGGCGGCGGCTACACCTTC. The chain carries TRBV9 and TRBJ1-2; TRBD1 matches 9 bases. Germline V gene sequence: CDR1 SGDLS, CDR2 YYNGEE. V was clipped by 0 bases and J by 8 bases; unmatched bases: 5. The CDR3 totals 14 residues.